This T cell receptor (beta chain) was captured in a study of blood T cell repertoires in COVID-19. Profiling relied on immunoSEQ multiplex PCR, and the TCRdb table lists in-frame clones only, not all of them. The sample has about 400,000 clones, 80% to 90% seen once. The clonotype originates from a woman in her twenties or thirties with acute or convalescent COVID-19. Sequenced material: peripheral blood.

The DNA for the CDR3 is TGTGCCAGCAGCCTTCGACAGGTGACTTCAGGCTACACCTTC. The encoded protein is CASSLRQVTSGYTF. This chain links TRBV3-1 (or the pseudogene TRBV3-2) with TRBJ1-2, with a weak D call TRBD1 (6 bases). Germline lookup yields CDR1 LGHDT and CDR2 YNNKEL (reference sequence). Trimming pared 4 bases from V and 8 bases from J, leaving 17 bases between. This CDR3 is 14 amino acids long.